Following are 12 T cell receptor beta chains from one sample sequenced in a study of T cell changes during pregnancy in multiple sclerosis. TCRdb's table, derived via immunoSEQ multiplex PCR, lists solely in-frame clones and lacks some. The sample lists 35,000 to 45,000 clones, 90% to 95% occurring once. Sequences were derived from peripheral blood, sampled before pregnancy. These receptors all stem from a female donor with multiple sclerosis, enrolled in a pregnancy study.

The chain is built from TRBV6-1 and TRBJ2-5, with TRBD2 matching 12 bases. The CDR3 totals 15 residues. From germline, CDR1 is MNHNS and CDR2 SASEGT. V was pared by 9 bases and J by 5 bases, with 10 bases of the junction left unmatched. The CDR3 region is CASSRLAGEGETQYF. DNA of the CDR3: TGTGCCAGTTCCCGACTAGCGGGAGAAGGTGAGACCCAGTACTTC.

This chain uses TRBV5-1 with TRBJ2-7; D possibly corresponds to TRBD2 (6 bases). The V end was cut by 3 bases, the J end by 3 bases, with 19 bases between. The CDR3 totals 16 residues. Germline lookup yields CDR1 SGHRS and CDR2 YFSETQ. CDR3 bases: TGCGCCAGCAGCTCCGGGCGGGACTCACTTAACTACGAGCAGTACTTC. It codes for CASSSGRDSLNYEQYF.

V usage is TRBV28 and J usage is TRBJ2-1, with TRBD1 matching over 12 bases. Germline V gene data show CDR1 as MDHEN and CDR2 as SYDVKM. J gave up 8 bases and V 6 bases, and 11 bases lay outside the gene matches. The CDR3 totals 16 residues. CDR3 sequence: CASSLTPGQGADEQFF. The CDR3 DNA reads TGTGCCAGCAGCCTCACGCCGGGACAGGGGGCCGATGAGCAGTTCTTC.

V gene TRBV19 combines with J gene TRBJ1-5, with 7 bases identical to TRBD1. The CDR3 sequence is 15 residues long. V dropped 3 bases and J dropped 4; count of bases not matched to a gene: 6. Germline CDR1 is LNHDA and CDR2 is SQIVND (reference sequence). In DNA, the CDR3 is TGTGCCAGTAGTATGGAGACAGGGTTGAATCAGCCCCAGCATTTT. Amino acids: CASSMETGLNQPQHF.

The CDR3 loop is CASSTVGGLSYEQYF. The CDR3 nucleotides read TGTGCCAGCAGTACGGTAGGGGGCTTATCCTACGAGCAGTACTTC. The chain recombines TRBV27 with TRBJ2-7; 7 positions match TRBD1. Trimming at V came to 5 bases and at J to 1 base, leaving 8 bases not matched to a gene. Germline V CDR1 and CDR2: MNHEY, SMNVEV (reference sequence). The CDR3 length is 15 residues.

Turning to this clone: At one end, the junction sequence differs from germline, possibly due to a read error. The V and J genes are TRBV29-1 and TRBJ2-1; maybe TRBD1 (6 bases). The germline V gene has CDR1 SQVTM and CDR2 ANQGSEA. The CDR3 sequence is 10 residues long. Here the CDR3 DNA reads TGCAGCGTTGAAGATCGTTCAGGGGTCTTC. It encodes CSVEDRSGVF.

The chain uses TRBV6-1 and TRBJ1-5; possibly TRBD1 for D (5 bases). CDR1 and CDR2 (germline): MNHNS, SASEGT. There are 16 residues in the CDR3. V was clipped by 4 bases and J by 3 bases, with 16 bases between them. The chain's CDR3 is CASSGLLMGLNQPQHF. CDR3 sequence (DNA): TGTGCCAGCAGTGGCTTACTGATGGGGCTCAATCAGCCCCAGCATTTT.

V gene TRBV7-9 combines with J gene TRBJ2-1; a weak D match, TRBD1 (6 bases). V was cut by 5 bases and J by 8 bases, with 13 bases left in between. The V gene's germline CDR1 is SEHNR and CDR2 FQNEAQ (reference sequence). CDR3 size: 13 residues. The chain's CDR3 is CASSPRGGDEQFF. The CDR3 DNA reads TGTGCCAGCAGCCCGCGAGGGGGTGATGAGCAGTTCTTC.

The chain carries TRBV10-3 and TRBJ2-5; D may be TRBD1 (6 bases). CDR3 length: 14 residues. Germline V gene sequence: CDR1 ENHRY, CDR2 SYGVKD. V was clipped by 6 bases and J by 4 bases, with 15 bases between them. The CDR3 spells CAIRERPGAETQYF. The CDR3 DNA sequence: TGTGCCATCAGGGAGCGGCCAGGGGCAGAGACCCAGTACTTC.

The V call is TRBV28, the J call TRBJ1-5; 7 bases agree with TRBD1. The trim removed 1 base at V and 5 bases at J, leaving 8 bases unmatched. CDR3 length: 16 amino acids. CDR1 and CDR2 (germline): MDHEN, SYDVKM. The CDR3 bases are TGTGCCAGCAGTTTATTTGGGACAGCGAATTATCAGCCCCAGCATTTT. Translated: CASSLFGTANYQPQHF.

This chain links TRBV30 with TRBJ1-5, with 7 bases fitting TRBD1. V gave up 4 bases and J gave up 4 bases; unmatched junction bases: 4. CDR3 length equals 13 residues. Germline loops: CDR1 GTSNPN, CDR2 SVGIG (reference sequence). In DNA form, the CDR3 reads TGTGCCTGGACCGGGACAGAAAATCAGCCCCAGCATTTT. Translated: CAWTGTENQPQHF.

The CDR3 DNA is TGCGCCAGCAGCCAAGAAGGCAGGTACTATGGCTACACCTTC. Translating gives CASSQEGRYYGYTF. The rearrangement uses TRBV4-1 and TRBJ1-2; D is unresolved. The germline V gene has CDR1 MGHRA and CDR2 YSYEKL. Trimming removed 0 bases at V and 3 bases at J, with 8 bases between. The CDR3 extends over 14 amino acids.